The 13 T cell receptor beta chains below all came from one sample that was sequenced in a study of blood T cell repertoires in COVID-19. Measured with immunoSEQ multiplex PCR; TCRdb has only the in-frame clones, and not every one. There are around 25,000 clones in the sample; 73% occur only once, and less than 20% lies in the top ten. The sequenced sample was peripheral blood. These TCRs come from a human donor in a cohort sampled during active or convalescent COVID-19.

The V and J genes are TRBV28 and TRBJ1-2; 12 positions agree with TRBD1. There are 17 residues in the CDR3. Germline V CDR1 and CDR2: MDHEN, SYDVKM. The V segment lost 3 bases and the J segment 0 bases; nucleotides outside the gene matches: 5. The CDR3 sequence is CASSFRDRGPANYGYTF. In DNA, the CDR3 is TGTGCCAGCAGTTTCCGGGACAGGGGGCCTGCTAACTATGGCTACACCTTC.

This clone turned up a few times. The chain couples TRBV28 to TRBJ2-1, with TRBD2 matching over 12 bases. Germline V gives CDR1 MDHEN, CDR2 SYDVKM. The CDR3 sequence is 14 residues long. The V and J ends lost 7 bases and 5 bases, in that order; junction bases with no gene match: 3. The CDR3 here is CASKTSGRNNEQFF. The CDR3 region has the DNA TGTGCCAGCAAGACTAGCGGGAGAAACAATGAGCAGTTCTTC.

V is TRBV7-6 and J is TRBJ2-7, with D perhaps TRBD2 (5 bases). V lost 0 bases, J lost 4 bases, and 16 bases lay in between. The germline V gene has CDR1 SGHVS and CDR2 FNYEAQ. The CDR3 length is 16 residues. The DNA for the CDR3 is TGTGCCAGCAGCTTAGCTAGCCGGGGTGGGGTATACGAGCAGTACTTC. Translating gives CASSLASRGGVYEQYF.

This clone was observed a few times. CDR3 sequence: CASSQWPGGLNTEAFF. CDR3 in DNA: TGTGCCAGCAGCCAATGGCCAGGGGGTTTGAACACTGAAGCTTTCTTT. The chain employs TRBV3-1 (or the pseudogene TRBV3-2) and TRBJ1-1; 7 nucleotides line up with TRBD1. The germline V gene encodes CDR1 LGHDT and CDR2 YNNKEL (reference sequence). V trimming: 2 bases; J trimming: 0 bases; junction bases outside the gene matches: 6. This CDR3 has 16 residues.

V usage is TRBV4-3 and J usage is TRBJ2-2; 9 bases agree with TRBD1. The J segment lost 8 bases and the V segment lost 0 bases, leaving 16 bases of the junction unmatched. The CDR3 has 19 amino acids. The germline V gene encodes CDR1 LGHNA and CDR2 YSLEER. CDR3 residues: CASSQEGVGQGPHPGELFF. CDR3 DNA sequence: TGCGCCAGCAGCCAAGAGGGCGTTGGACAGGGGCCCCATCCGGGGGAGCTGTTTTTT.

The chain joins TRBV18 to TRBJ2-5; D is ambiguous. The germline V gene has CDR1 KGHSH and CDR2 LQKENI. Trimming stripped 3 bases from V and 2 bases from J, with 7 bases between. The CDR3 contains 13 residues. The CDR3 region is CASSPRLQETQYF. CDR3 coding DNA: TGTGCCAGCTCACCCAGGCTTCAAGAGACCCAGTACTTC.

This chain's CDR3 is CASSLPDNGYTF. DNA for the CDR3: TGCGCCAGCAGCCTACCCGATAACGGCTACACCTTC. The rearrangement joins TRBV5-1 to TRBJ1-2; the D is unclear. The CDR3 runs to 12 residues. The V and J ends lost 4 bases and 8 bases respectively, with 12 bases between them. Per germline, CDR1 SGHRS and CDR2 YFSETQ.

This chain links TRBV3-1 (or the pseudogene TRBV3-2) with TRBJ2-7; 11 nucleotides agree with TRBD1. The CDR3 extends over 16 amino acids. Unmatched junction bases numbered 11, after V lost 3 bases and J lost 7 bases. Germline V gene sequence: CDR1 LGHDT, CDR2 YNNKEL (reference sequence). The DNA for the CDR3 is TGTGCCAGCAGCCATTATCCAGGACAGGGGGCGCGGGAGCAGTACTTC. Its protein product is CASSHYPGQGAREQYF.

The CDR3 coding sequence is TGCGCCAGCAGCTCGTTTCCCCGGGACTTCTATGGCTACACCTTC. This sequence encodes CASSSFPRDFYGYTF. The rearrangement joins TRBV5-1 to TRBJ1-2; tentatively, D is TRBD1 (5 bases). Germline CDR1 is SGHRS and CDR2 is YFSETQ. CDR3 length: 15 amino acids. Trimming pared 3 bases from V and 4 bases from J, leaving 16 bases between.

The J gene is TRBJ2-5, the V gene TRBV9; TRBD2 agrees at 10 bases. This CDR3 spans 15 amino acids. The junction had 4 bases not matched to a gene; V was cut back by 0 bases and J by 5 bases. Germline CDR1 is SGDLS and CDR2 is YYNGEE. CDR3 nucleotide sequence: TGTGCCAGCAGCGTAGGTAGCGGGAGGACCGAGACCCAGTACTTC. Protein sequence: CASSVGSGRTETQYF.

On this clone itself: The sample holds other DNA sequences that translate to the same CDR3. The chain recombines TRBV27 with TRBJ2-7; 8 bases line up with TRBD2. The J segment lost 2 bases and the V segment lost 5 bases, leaving 11 bases of the junction unmatched. The CDR3 extends over 16 amino acids. CDR1 and CDR2 from the germline V gene are MNHEY and SMNVEV (reference sequence). As DNA, the CDR3 is TGTGCCAGCAGTCCTATCGGACTAGCAGAAACCTACGAGCAGTACTTC. Translation gives CASSPIGLAETYEQYF.

V and J are TRBV30 and TRBJ1-2, with TRBD1 as a possible D gene (5 bases). Germline V gene sequence: CDR1 GTSNPN, CDR2 SVGIG (reference sequence). Trimming removed 3 bases at V and 8 bases at J, with 16 bases between. There are 13 residues in the CDR3. The CDR3 DNA is TGTGCCTGGAGCCCAGGGATACTTGTGGGCTACACCTTC. Its translation is CAWSPGILVGYTF.

This clone was detected ten times or more. This chain uses TRBV27 with TRBJ2-7, with TRBD1 matching over 8 bases. The CDR3 runs to 14 residues. Germline CDR1 reads MNHEY; CDR2 reads SMNVEV (reference sequence). Germline trimming cut 4 bases from V and 2 bases from J; bases unmatched to any gene: 4. CDR3 bases: TGTGCCAGCAGTTCGCGGACAGGGCCCTACGAGCAGTACTTC. Protein product: CASSSRTGPYEQYF.